This TCR beta chain comes out of a study of cytomegalovirus exposure and HLA in healthy donors. PCR primers comprised 60 Vbeta and 13 Jbeta primers. Libraries were prepared by immunoSEQ multiplex PCR; TCRdb keeps only in-frame clonotypes and omits some of them. The sample comprises some 200,000 clones, roughly 13% of which are singletons, and approximately 8.3% rests with the top ten. Looked up from germline, CDR1 is LGHNT and CDR2 is FRNRAP. The CDR3 spans 13 residues. The J segment lost 5 bases and the V segment lost 4 bases, leaving 5 bases of the junction unmatched. The chain links TRBV12-5 to TRBJ2-7; 7 positions agree with TRBD2. This sequence originates from a man aged 50-60 years in good health and CMV-seropositive. The sequencing input was PBMCs. The CDR3 region is CASGSWGGDEQYF. The CDR3 DNA reads as TGTGCTAGTGGTTCGTGGGGGGGGGACGAGCAGTACTTC.